Listed below are T cell receptor beta chains from one sample, sequenced in a study of blood T cell repertoires in COVID-19. Clones were read by immunoSEQ multiplex PCR, and TCRdb kept only the in-frame ones, dropping some. Of roughly 97,000 clones listed, roughly 90% were seen once; the top ten hold 5.5% to 7%. Sequences were obtained from peripheral blood. These receptors came from a human donor in a cohort sampled during active COVID-19. CDR3s leave out the opening cysteine and the closing phenylalanine or tryptophan. A D gene is named only where the DNA matches it firmly. Size tells how often a clone was seen (once, few, many) or the class of an expanded clone, and some rows leave it out.

>TRBJ1-5|NA|NA|TRBV28
ASSLYEEGGQPQH
>TRBJ1-5|NA|TRBD1|TRBV10-3
ATTTGTGGLGSNQPQH
>TRBJ1-6|few|NA|TRBV13
ASSTRSPLH
>TRBJ2-2|once|TRBD2|TRBV7-2
ASSSGLAKALTGELF
>TRBJ2-5|NA|TRBD2|TRBV3-1/TRBV3-2
ASSQGTSTQETQY
>TRBJ1-1|NA|NA|TRBV30
AVLTGNTEAF
>TRBJ2-1|NA|NA|TRBV19
ASSSVRVEQF
>TRBJ1-3|NA|NA|TRBV5-4
ASRYYSGNTIY
>TRBJ2-1|NA|NA|TRBV6-6
ASSKRSLAVYNEQF
>TRBJ2-2|once|NA|TRBV11-2
ASSLDGGPGELF
>TRBJ1-3|NA|NA|TRBV3-1/TRBV3-2
ASSQGRNTIY
>TRBJ2-5|NA|TRBD1|TRBV5-8
ASSLTGTGIVRETQY
>TRBJ2-6|NA|TRBD1|TRBV5-8
ASSLAPGQGSNVLT
>TRBJ2-5|NA|TRBD2|TRBV3-1/TRBV3-2
ASSQSGRIQETQY
>TRBJ2-7|NA|TRBD1|TRBV28
ASSSGQGTYEQY
>TRBJ2-3|NA|NA|TRBV7-9
ASSSPETNTDTQY
>TRBJ1-2|NA|NA|TRBV5-4
ASGLPGGIHYGYT
>TRBJ2-7|few|TRBD2|TRBV6-7
ASRSSGRGARSYEQY
>TRBJ2-2|NA|TRBD2|TRBV28
ASSLGEGRGTGELF
>TRBJ1-4|NA|NA|TRBV29-1
EGGYNEKLF
>TRBJ2-7|NA|NA|TRBV5-6
ASSFRGSRYEQY
>TRBJ2-7|NA|NA|TRBV21-1
ASTLDSVSYEQY
>TRBJ1-6|NA|NA|TRBV3-1/TRBV3-2
ASSQIDNSPLH
>TRBJ2-1|NA|TRBD1|TRBV29-1
SVEGQGNEQF
>TRBJ2-3|NA|TRBD2|TRBV5-1
ASSFSGGEVDTQY
>TRBJ1-2|NA|NA|TRBV27
ASSLSSGRYGYT
>TRBJ2-7|NA|TRBD2|TRBV11-3
ASSLLAGVRKEQY
>TRBJ2-7|NA|TRBD1|TRBV2
ASRDRGVSYEQY
>TRBJ1-2|NA|TRBD1|TRBV5-4
ASSHGTDQPYGYT
>TRBJ2-1|NA|TRBD2|TRBV29-1
SVERQAGDSNEQF
>TRBJ2-5|NA|TRBD2|TRBV20-1
SASWLAGGETQY
>TRBJ2-7|NA|TRBD2|TRBV28
ASSSRGGRSYEQY
>TRBJ2-1|NA|NA|TRBV6-5
ASSPDWLPYNEQF
>TRBJ2-5|NA|NA|TRBV5-1
ASSPSRGSVLTQY
>TRBJ1-1|NA|TRBD1|TRBV4-3
ASSQDLFSGQGFPEAF
>TRBJ1-1|once|NA|TRBV27
ASSPFTGTEAF
>TRBJ1-2|NA|NA|TRBV7-9
ASTPPRGYT
>TRBJ1-2|NA|NA|TRBV6-6
ASSYSMQGIGYT
>TRBJ2-7|NA|NA|TRBV3-1/TRBV3-2
ASSLRQDYEQY
>TRBJ1-1|NA|NA|TRBV30
AWSVRDTEAF
>TRBJ2-7|NA|NA|TRBV5-4
ASSLTSESYEQY
>TRBJ2-1|NA|NA|TRBV25-1
ASSEFSSYNEQF